This T cell receptor (beta chain) was captured by sequencing in a study of blood T cell repertoires in COVID-19. The count of this clone is one. In the original analysis: It was from reference gene primer amplification that nucleated cell counts were estimated. Libraries were prepared by immunoSEQ multiplex PCR; TCRdb keeps only in-frame clonotypes and omits some of them. V, J and clone size reflect that table, while D and trimming were determined from the DNA. The data show fewer than 300,000 clones, about 89% seen once. The V gene lost 1 base and the J gene lost 0 bases, with 7 bases spanning the gap. The germline V gene encodes CDR1 SGHAT and CDR2 FQNNGV. The CDR3 consists of 15 residues.

The specimen sequenced was PBMCs or T cells enriched from blood (not recorded which). The V and J genes are TRBV11-2 and TRBJ1-5; D not certain. The origin of this receptor is a man between 35 and 55 years old who had recovered from COVID-19. The CDR3 nucleotides read TGTGCCAGCAGCTTAGGGGAGAATAGCAATCAGCCCCAGCATTTT. Encoded protein: CASSLGENSNQPQHF.